This T cell receptor (beta chain) came from a study of blood T cell repertoires in COVID-19. V was pared by 0 bases and J by 2 bases, with 20 bases between. In germline, CDR1 is GTSNPN, CDR2 SVGIG (reference sequence). The CDR3 extends over 17 amino acids. Participants' reported clinical history set cohort assignment. The study counted Cohort 3 donors as recovered given two negative PCRs, clearance, or symptom resolution. The assay was immunoSEQ multiplex PCR, and TCRdb's table has in-frame clones only and misses some. The sample lists around 200,000 clones; about 85% were seen once. Sequenced material: PBMCs or T cells enriched from blood (not recorded which). This chain connects TRBV30 to TRBJ2-7, with unresolved D. This TCR was recovered from a man in his forties who had recovered from COVID-19. The DNA for the CDR3 is TGTGCCTGGAGTGTAGGATTATCGCCAGCGCCTACCTACGAGCAGTACTTC. Protein sequence: CAWSVGLSPAPTYEQYF.